This T cell receptor beta chain was retrieved from a study of PD-L1 blockade in urothelial cancer. Overall study: The patients' atezolizumab therapy, 1,200 mg intravenously every 3 weeks, started in about 2014.

Time point described: pretreatment peripheral blood. This CDR3 contains 11 residues. Germline-derived CDR1 and CDR2 are DFQATT and SNEGSKA (reference sequence). V shed 5 bases, J shed 7 bases, and the junction held 2 bases outside the gene matches. Clones were read by immunoSEQ multiplex PCR, and TCRdb kept only the in-frame ones, dropping some. The sample lists tens of thousands of clones; around 83% were seen once. This receptor was identified in a man in his sixties with urothelial cancer. Sequencing used PBMCs, obtained around atezolizumab (anti-PD-L1) treatment. The V gene is TRBV20-1, the J gene TRBJ2-3; the match to TRBD1 covers 8 bases. CDR3 amino acids: CSAQGANTQYF. CDR3 in DNA: TGCAGTGCTCAGGGGGCAAATACGCAGTATTTT.